This T cell receptor beta chain was retrieved from a study of blood T cell repertoires in COVID-19. Turning to the study itself: PBMCs, B-cell-depleted T cells, or T cells were the source of the cDNA or gDNA that made up the material.

The length of the CDR3 is 12 residues. Germline V gives CDR1 MDHEN, CDR2 SYDVKM. V was clipped by 5 bases and J by 13 bases, with 12 bases between them. This clone was detected once. The protocol was immunoSEQ multiplex PCR, while the TCRdb copy is restricted to in-frame clones and leaves out a portion. The sample has more than 250,000 clones, nearly 90% seen once. Across 20 to 25 US areas, participants ranged in age from 18 to 89 years. This rearrangement joins TRBV28 to TRBJ1-6; a weak D match, TRBD1 (6 bases). The TCR sequence derives from a woman between 18 and 30 years old with acute COVID-19. The sample consisted of PBMCs or T cells enriched from blood (not recorded which). CDR3 loop: CASSKTGDPLHF. The DNA for the CDR3 is TGTGCCAGCAGTAAGACAGGTGATCCCCTCCACTTT.